The 10 T cell receptor beta chains below were found in one sample sequenced in a study of T-cell memory formation after mild COVID-19. TCRdb recomputed calls from the 5' RACE reads with MiXCR, one row per CDR3 protein. The sample contains around 320,000 distinct CDR3 sequences, 25% to 30% of which appear only once. The source material was PBMCs or a T cell subset sorted from them (not recorded which). The receptor set was obtained from an adult woman who had mild COVID-19 (a few samples of this study predate the infection). Cell type and time point are not known.

This clonotype was counted many times. V is TRBV7-3 and J is TRBJ2-7, with 14 bases that match TRBD2. CDR1 SGHTA and CDR2 FQGTGA come from the germline V gene. Germline trimming cut 5 bases from V and 2 bases from J; bases unmatched to any gene: 2. There are 15 residues in the CDR3. The CDR3 DNA reads TGTGCCAGCAGCCCGGGACTAGCGGGAGCCTACGAGCAGTACTTC. This encodes CASSPGLAGAYEQYF.

The rearrangement joins TRBV12-3 or TRBV12-4 to TRBJ2-7; 8 bases match TRBD1. This CDR3 contains 13 residues. With 6 bases clipped from V and 9 bases from J, the junction kept 10 bases outside the gene matches. CDR3 region: CASSRGQDTRQYF. The CDR3 DNA reads TGTGCCAGCAGCCGGGGACAGGATACTCGGCAGTACTTC.

The chain has TRBV5-6 and TRBJ2-7, with D perhaps assigned TRBD1 or TRBD2 (5 bases each). V lost 0 bases, J lost 7 bases, and 14 bases lay in between. The CDR3 is made up of 14 amino acids. The V gene's germline CDR1 is SGHDT and CDR2 YYEEEE. The DNA of the CDR3 is TGTGCCAGCAGCTTGGTGACCCTCTGGGGGGAGCAGTACTTC. Translated, it gives CASSLVTLWGEQYF.

This rearrangement joins TRBV20-1 to TRBJ2-7; the match to TRBD1 covers 9 bases. With 5 bases clipped from V and 6 bases from J, the junction kept 11 bases outside the gene matches. The germline V gene encodes CDR1 DFQATT and CDR2 SNEGSKA (reference sequence). The CDR3 extends over 14 amino acids. The CDR3 here is CSAPRPGTGREQYF. As DNA, the CDR3 is TGCAGTGCTCCCCGACCCGGGACAGGGCGCGAGCAGTACTTC.

The sample holds a few counts of this clonotype. The chain has TRBV12-3 or TRBV12-4 and TRBJ2-5; no clear D gene. The CDR3 is 14 residues long. Between the trimmed V and J ends, which lost 6 bases and 5 bases, there was a span of 16 bases. The CDR3 sequence: CASSITEAPETQYF. CDR3 bases: TGTGCCAGCAGCATTACTGAGGCTCCGGAGACCCAGTACTTC.

This clonotype appeared a few times. The chain joins TRBV29-1 to TRBJ2-5; D might be TRBD2 (6 bases). The CDR3 covers 14 residues. Trimming removed 1 base from V and 5 bases from J, with 14 bases in between. Germline lookup yields CDR1 SQVTM and CDR2 ANQGSEA. Here the CDR3 DNA reads TGCAGCGTTGAAGTAGTAGCGGATTGGGAGACCCAGTACTTC. Protein product: CSVEVVADWETQYF.

The chain recombines TRBV14 with TRBJ2-2; no reliable D call. The germline CDR1 and CDR2 sequences are SGHDN and FVKESK. This CDR3 contains 15 residues. Trimming cost V 1 base and J 1 base, with 7 bases left between them. The CDR3 coding sequence is TGTGCCAGCAGCCAAGTGACCATGAACACCGGGGAGCTGTTTTTT. This gives the protein CASSQVTMNTGELFF.

J is TRBJ2-7 and V is TRBV9; D could derive from TRBD1 or TRBD2 (5 bases each). CDR1 and CDR2 from the germline V gene are SGDLS and YYNGEE. V dropped 4 bases and J dropped 7 bases, with 15 bases sitting between them. The CDR3 runs 13 residues. The chain's CDR3 is CASSRAGAREQYF. The CDR3 DNA is TGTGCCAGCAGCAGGGCCGGGGCTCGGGAGCAGTACTTC.

The rearrangement uses TRBV15 and TRBJ2-7; possibly TRBD2 for D (6 bases). CDR3 size: 15 residues. V lost 0 bases and J 2 bases, leaving 11 bases between the germline ends. Per germline, CDR1 LNHNV and CDR2 YYDKDF (reference sequence). In DNA form, the CDR3 reads TGTGCCACCAGCAGAGAGGGCGGGGTCGCCTACGAGCAGTACTTC. Its protein is CATSREGGVAYEQYF.

The table lists this clonotype with a few counts. J is TRBJ2-3 and V is TRBV7-9; 7 bases agree with TRBD1. The CDR3 has 14 residues. Looked up from germline, CDR1 is SEHNR and CDR2 is FQNEAQ (reference sequence). V dropped 10 bases and J dropped 0; count of bases not matched to a gene: 7. CDR3 in amino acids: CATLGGVSTDTQYF. CDR3 nucleotides: TGTGCCACACTAGGGGGCGTTAGCACAGATACGCAGTATTTT.